A single T cell receptor beta chain is shown here with its context. Its target is unknown. These data belong to a study of cytomegalovirus exposure and HLA in healthy donors. The V segment lost 7 bases and the J segment 2 bases; nucleotides outside the gene matches: 2. The CDR3 has 14 residues. The germline V gene has CDR1 WNHNN and CDR2 SYGVQD (reference sequence). Method: immunoSEQ multiplex PCR; TCRdb's copy keeps in-frame clones and lacks some. The sample lists under 200,000 clones, approximately 96% seen once, with about 0.89% in the top ten. The study, taken as a whole, reports: Cytomegalovirus association was assigned to around 150 TCR beta chains.

The chain uses TRBV10-1 and TRBJ1-5; 10 bases are a match to TRBD1. Sequenced input: PBMCs. The clonotype was recovered from a woman between 18 and 30 years old in good health and CMV-seronegative. CDR3 in amino acids: CASTGTGGNQPQHF. In nucleotides, the CDR3 is TGCGCCAGCACCGGGACAGGGGGCAATCAGCCCCAGCATTTT.